A selection of T cell receptor beta chains follows, all from one sample in a study of cytomegalovirus exposure and HLA in healthy donors. The table came from immunoSEQ multiplex PCR; TCRdb's copy has only in-frame clones and leaves some out. Among roughly 180,000 clones, roughly a tenth were seen once, and the ten largest hold over 1%. The specimen sequenced was PBMCs. The source of these receptors is a woman under 40 in good health and CMV-seropositive. Both conserved end residues are part of each CDR3. Each record gives: V gene, J gene, clone size, D gene, CDR3 protein, CDR3 DNA. A D gene is named only where the DNA matches it firmly. The size entry is marked missing in some rows and otherwise reads once, few, many or a size class.

>TRBV7-8|TRBJ2-7|.|.
CASRLTPRLADEQYF
TGTGCCAGCAGATTAACCCCTAGGCTAGCCGACGAGCAGTACTTC
>TRBV7-9|TRBJ2-3|.|TRBD1
CASSTLQGGSTDTQYF
TGTGCCAGCAGCACATTACAGGGGGGAAGCACAGATACGCAGTATTTT
>TRBV9|TRBJ2-7|.|.
CASSVLSNSYEQYF
TGTGCCAGCAGCGTATTGTCTAATTCCTACGAGCAGTACTTC
>TRBV5-1|TRBJ1-4|.|TRBD1
CASSQGQLNEKLFF
TGCGCCAGCAGCCAGGGACAGCTTAATGAAAAACTGTTTTTT
>TRBV6-1|TRBJ2-7|.|TRBD1
CASSEWQGADEQYF
TGTGCCAGCAGTGAATGGCAGGGGGCGGATGAGCAGTACTTC
>TRBV10-3|TRBJ2-1|few|TRBD1
CAISAPSGQAPDYNEQFF
TGTGCCATCAGTGCCCCTTCAGGACAGGCGCCAGACTACAATGAGCAGTTCTTC
>TRBV28|TRBJ1-1|.|TRBD1
CASSSAGTENTEAFF
TGTGCCAGCAGTTCCGCCGGGACAGAGAACACTGAAGCTTTCTTT
>TRBV5-8|TRBJ2-5|few|TRBD2
CASSLEGLAGLQETQYF
TGTGCCAGCAGCTTGGAAGGGCTAGCGGGACTCCAAGAGACCCAGTACTTC
>TRBV5-4|TRBJ2-3|.|TRBD1
CASSLAQGIDTDTQYF
TGTGCCAGCAGCTTGGCACAGGGGATAGACACAGATACGCAGTATTTT
>TRBV7-2|TRBJ2-5|few|TRBD2
CASSPGGLAGGKGETQYF
TGTGCCAGCAGCCCAGGAGGACTAGCGGGAGGAAAGGGAGAGACCCAGTACTTC
>TRBV4-1|TRBJ1-2|.|.
CASSQGSRAANYGYTF
TGCGCCAGCAGCCAAGGTTCCAGGGCAGCTAACTATGGCTACACCTTC
>TRBV25-1|TRBJ2-2|few|.
CASRGPLAEGELFF
TGTGCCAGCAGGGGCCCCCTTGCAGAAGGGGAGCTGTTTTTT
>TRBV5-4|TRBJ1-3|.|.
CASSSGRDSGNTIYF
TGTGCCAGCAGCTCCGGACGGGACTCTGGAAACACCATATATTTT
>TRBV6-5|TRBJ1-1|few|TRBD1
CASSNRGWTEAFF
TGTGCCAGCAGCAACAGGGGATGGACTGAAGCTTTCTTT
>TRBV2|TRBJ2-5|many|TRBD2
CASIGAGGETQYF
TGTGCCAGCATTGGAGCGGGAGGTGAGACCCAGTACTTC
>TRBV5-1|TRBJ2-5|many|TRBD2
CASSRSGSNEETQYF
TGCGCCAGCAGCCGTAGCGGGAGTAATGAAGAGACCCAGTACTTC
>TRBV6-1|TRBJ2-7|.|.
CASSATGTGAYEQYF
TGTGCCAGCAGTGCTACCGGGACGGGGGCCTACGAGCAGTACTTC
>TRBV5-6|TRBJ1-3|few|.
CASSLQGGDGNTIYF
TGTGCCAGCAGCCTGCAAGGAGGAGATGGAAACACCATATATTTT
>TRBV10-2|TRBJ2-7|few|TRBD2
CASSDSSGGPDYEQYF
TGCGCCAGCAGTGACTCTTCGGGAGGGCCTGACTACGAGCAGTACTTC
>TRBV19|TRBJ2-5|.|.
CASSHRGETQYF
TGTGCCAGTAGTCATAGAGGGGAGACCCAGTACTTC
>TRBV2|TRBJ2-7|.|TRBD2
CASQGTSPLSEQYF
TGTGCCAGCCAAGGGACTAGCCCCCTCTCCGAGCAGTACTTC
>TRBV13|TRBJ1-1|.|.
CASSSLPRVTGAFF
TGTGCCAGCAGCTCCCTTCCGCGGGTCACTGGAGCTTTCTTT
>TRBV5-1|TRBJ2-1|.|.
CASSPDPRGLGEQFF
TGCGCCAGCAGCCCAGATCCGAGGGGGTTAGGCGAGCAGTTCTTC
>TRBV27|TRBJ2-1|few|TRBD2
CASSLSSSGSTDEQFF
TGTGCCAGCAGTTTATCCTCTAGCGGGAGTACCGATGAGCAGTTCTTC